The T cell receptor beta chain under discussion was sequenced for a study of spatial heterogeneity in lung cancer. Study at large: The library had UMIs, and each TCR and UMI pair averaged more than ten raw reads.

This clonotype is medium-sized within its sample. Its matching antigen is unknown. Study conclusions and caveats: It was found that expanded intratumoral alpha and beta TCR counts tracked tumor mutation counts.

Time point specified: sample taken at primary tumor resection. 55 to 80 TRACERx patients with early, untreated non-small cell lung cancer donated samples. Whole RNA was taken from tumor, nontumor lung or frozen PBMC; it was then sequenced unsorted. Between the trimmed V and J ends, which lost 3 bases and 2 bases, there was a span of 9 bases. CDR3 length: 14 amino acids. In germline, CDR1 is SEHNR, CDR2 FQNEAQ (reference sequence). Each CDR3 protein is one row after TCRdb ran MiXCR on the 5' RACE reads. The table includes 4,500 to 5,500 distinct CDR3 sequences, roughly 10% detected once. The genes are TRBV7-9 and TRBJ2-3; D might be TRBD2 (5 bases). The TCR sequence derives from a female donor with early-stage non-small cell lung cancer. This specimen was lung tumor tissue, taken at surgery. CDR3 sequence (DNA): TGTGCCAGCAGCTTGCCGGGGTCCACAGATACGCAGTATTTT. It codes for CASSLPGSTDTQYF.